The 4 T cell receptor beta chains given below trace back to one sample, sequenced in a study of CD8 T cells in ankylosing spondylitis. TCRdb ran MiXCR on the 5' RACE reads and lists one entry per CDR3 protein. The repertoire holds 50,000 to 60,000 distinct CDR3 sequences, with around 7.4% as singletons. The specimen was blood, either unsorted or a sorted T cell fraction (not recorded which). These receptors originate from a female donor with ankylosing spondylitis or in good health (not recorded which).

This clonotype was detected many times. This sequence joins TRBV25-1 and TRBJ1-2; D not certain. The CDR3 runs to 17 residues. Trimming stripped 1 base from V and 4 bases from J, with 19 bases between. Germline V lookup: CDR1 MGHDK, CDR2 SYGVNS. CDR3 DNA sequence: TGTGCCAGCAGTGAATTCGTTGTGGGAAGCGGGCGCTATGGCTACACCTTC. Protein sequence: CASSEFVVGSGRYGYTF.

The chain employs TRBV12-3 or TRBV12-4 and TRBJ1-5, with D possibly matching TRBD1 (5 bases). Trimming stripped 4 bases from V and 1 base from J, with 17 bases between. This CDR3 has 17 amino acids. The CDR3 nucleotides are TGTGCCAGCAGTTGGGAGGGCAGGGCGGGGAGCAATCAGCCCCAGCATTTT. Translation gives CASSWEGRAGSNQPQHF.

In this sample, this clonotype turned up many times. V gene TRBV12-3 or TRBV12-4 combines with J gene TRBJ1-3; tentative D call: TRBD1 (6 bases). This CDR3 region has 14 residues. V lost 7 bases to trimming and J lost 0 bases, with 10 bases between them. The CDR3 bases are TGTGCCAGCAACTTACAGGGCTCTGGAAACACCATATATTTT. This sequence encodes CASNLQGSGNTIYF.

At least ten counts were recorded for this clonotype. The V gene is TRBV12-3 or TRBV12-4, the J gene TRBJ2-1; 7 bases align to TRBD1. The J segment lost 9 bases and the V segment lost 7 bases, leaving 9 bases of the junction unmatched. The CDR3 totals 13 residues. CDR3 residues: CASNPTGTVEQFF. DNA of the CDR3: TGTGCCAGCAATCCGACAGGGACGGTTGAGCAGTTCTTC.